The rows below give T cell receptor beta chains drawn from one sample of a study of cytomegalovirus exposure and HLA in healthy donors. Produced via immunoSEQ multiplex PCR; TCRdb's table is partial and in-frame only. The table lists around 150,000 clones, around 59% of them singletons. Sequencing input: PBMCs. The receptors here all came from a male donor in good health and CMV-seronegative. CDR3s include the opening cysteine and the closing phenylalanine or tryptophan. Fields, in order: V gene, J gene, CDR3 protein.

TRBV10-1,TRBJ2-7,CVSSEATTGEQYF
TRBV29-1,TRBJ2-2,CSVANTGELFF
TRBV7-8,TRBJ2-7,CASSWGVDEQYF
TRBV5-1,TRBJ2-3,CASSPRLAGGLTDTQYF
TRBV19,TRBJ2-7,CASSVSKDRESYEQYF
TRBV6-6,TRBJ1-4,CASSYLSGRDEKLFF
TRBV29-1,TRBJ2-7,CSARGGTQKSSYEQYF
TRBV9,TRBJ1-1,CASSVDRNTEAFF
TRBV2,TRBJ1-2,CASSGTGGDGYTF
TRBV7-9,TRBJ2-5,CASSLWVSAVYQETQYF
TRBV27,TRBJ2-7,CASRPGISYEQYF
TRBV28,TRBJ2-1,CASSLRQAIRFSYNEQFF
TRBV2,TRBJ2-3,CASSEEQRGTDTQYF
TRBV28,TRBJ1-5,CASSLFAGTGRGSNQPQHF
TRBV4-3,TRBJ1-4,CASSQAPNEKLFF
TRBV19,TRBJ2-1,CASRGGAGGQAEQFF
TRBV7-7,TRBJ2-2,CASSLGRNTGELFF
TRBV2,TRBJ1-2,CASTHQGEYGYGYTF
TRBV5-5,TRBJ2-7,CASSLTGAAYEQYF
TRBV10-3,TRBJ2-3,CAISDSTGSDTQYF
TRBV5-4,TRBJ2-1,CASSPLGGGYNEQFF
TRBV5-3,TRBJ2-1,CARSVRGGVYNEQFF
TRBV10-3,TRBJ1-1,CAITTGTGGFEAFF
TRBV15,TRBJ1-4,CATSGGQTTNEKLFF